This entry describes one T cell receptor beta chain. Its antigen remains unknown. Thawed PBMCs were FACS-sorted into unstimulated CD4+CD25+CD127- regulatory T cells, CD4+CD25- non-regulatory cells, CD4 and CD8 cells. The data were taken from a study of Tregs in tolerant kidney transplant recipients. Overall study findings and caveats: Validation in larger populations is needed because few patients were studied.

Generated by immunoSEQ multiplex PCR, the TCRdb table keeps only in-frame clones and is missing some. The table has 90,000 to 150,000 clones, roughly 93% seen once. With 3 bases removed from V and 7 bases from J, the gap between germline ends came to 16 bases. The CDR3 loop spans 15 amino acids. The germline gives CDR1 LNHDA, CDR2 SQIVND (reference sequence). This sequence originates from a human donor in good health. The V gene is TRBV19, the J gene TRBJ1-5; D possibly corresponds to TRBD1 (5 bases). The sequencing sample was made of CD4+ T cells from blood. CDR3 DNA sequence: TGTGCCAGTAGTATGGGAACAGGCTTACGACAGCCCCAGCATTTT. It translates to CASSMGTGLRQPQHF.